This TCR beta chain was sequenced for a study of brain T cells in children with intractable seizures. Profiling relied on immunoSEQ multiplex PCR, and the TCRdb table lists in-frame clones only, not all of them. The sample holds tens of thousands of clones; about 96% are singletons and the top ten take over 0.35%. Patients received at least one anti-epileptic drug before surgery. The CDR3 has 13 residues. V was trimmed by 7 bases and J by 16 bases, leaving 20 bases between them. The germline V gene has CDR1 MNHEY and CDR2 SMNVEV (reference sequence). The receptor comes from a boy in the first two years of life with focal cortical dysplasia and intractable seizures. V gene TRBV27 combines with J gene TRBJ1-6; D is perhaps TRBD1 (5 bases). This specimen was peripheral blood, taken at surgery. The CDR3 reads CASKSWFRVRLHF. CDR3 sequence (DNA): TGTGCCAGCAAGAGCTGGTTCAGGGTAAGGCTCCACTTT.